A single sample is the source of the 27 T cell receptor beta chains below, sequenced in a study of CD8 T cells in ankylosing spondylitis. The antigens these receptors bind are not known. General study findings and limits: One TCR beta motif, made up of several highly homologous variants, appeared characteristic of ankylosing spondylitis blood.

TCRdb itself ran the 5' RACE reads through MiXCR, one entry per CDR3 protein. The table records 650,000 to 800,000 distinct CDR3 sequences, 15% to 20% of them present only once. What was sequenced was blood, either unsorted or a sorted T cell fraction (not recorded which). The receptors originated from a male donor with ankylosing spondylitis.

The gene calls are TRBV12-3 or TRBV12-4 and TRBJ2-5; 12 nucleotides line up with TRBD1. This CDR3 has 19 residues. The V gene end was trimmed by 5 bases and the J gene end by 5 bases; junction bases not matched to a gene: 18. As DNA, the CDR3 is TGTGCCAGCAGTCACTCCGGGACAGGGGGCAGGTTCTCAAAGGAGACCCAGTACTTC. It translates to CASSHSGTGGRFSKETQYF.

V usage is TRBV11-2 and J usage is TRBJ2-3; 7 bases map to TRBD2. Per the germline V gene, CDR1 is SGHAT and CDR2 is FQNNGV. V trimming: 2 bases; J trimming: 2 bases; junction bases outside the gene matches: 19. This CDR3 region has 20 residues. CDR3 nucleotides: TGTGCCAGCAGCTTAAGGGACTGGAGCGGGGAGAACGCGGTCACAGATACGCAGTATTTT. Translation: CASSLRDWSGENAVTDTQYF.

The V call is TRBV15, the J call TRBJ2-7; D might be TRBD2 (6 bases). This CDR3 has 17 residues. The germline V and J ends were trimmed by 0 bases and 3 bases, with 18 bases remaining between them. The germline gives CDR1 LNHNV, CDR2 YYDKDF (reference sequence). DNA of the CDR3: TGTGCCACCAGCAGAGATGGGGGGTTCGGTCTTGGCTACGAGCAGTACTTC. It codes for CATSRDGGFGLGYEQYF.

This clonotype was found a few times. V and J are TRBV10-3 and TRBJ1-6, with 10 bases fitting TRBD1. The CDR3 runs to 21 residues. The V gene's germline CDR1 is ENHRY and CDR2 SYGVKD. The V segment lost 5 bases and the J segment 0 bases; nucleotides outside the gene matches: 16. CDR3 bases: TGTGCCATCAGTAGAACCCCGGCGGGACAGGGGACTTACTCCTATAATTCACCCCTCCACTTT. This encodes CAISRTPAGQGTYSYNSPLHF.

The CDR3 nucleotides read TGTGCCAGTCAGGACAGCTTATACGAGCAGTACTTC. Amino acids: CASQDSLYEQYF. The V and J genes are TRBV19 and TRBJ2-7; weak D call: TRBD1 (6 bases). Germline CDR1 reads LNHDA; CDR2 reads SQIVND (reference sequence). The CDR3 loop spans 12 amino acids. The V gene lost 8 bases and the J gene lost 4 bases, with 12 bases spanning the gap.

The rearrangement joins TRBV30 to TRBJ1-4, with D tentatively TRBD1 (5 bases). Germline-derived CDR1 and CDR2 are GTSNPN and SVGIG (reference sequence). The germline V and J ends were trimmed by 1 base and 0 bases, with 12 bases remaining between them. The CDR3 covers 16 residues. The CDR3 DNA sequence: TGTGCCTGGAGTGCGGGGGTGGCACCAACTAATGAAAAACTGTTTTTT. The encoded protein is CAWSAGVAPTNEKLFF.

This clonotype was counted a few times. The CDR3 DNA is TGTGCCAGCAGCCAACCCTGGGGGGCCAACGTCCTGACTTTC. Protein product: CASSQPWGANVLTF. The rearrangement joins TRBV4-2 to TRBJ2-6; no clear D. V was pared by 2 bases and J by 4 bases, with 6 bases between. The CDR3 length is 14 residues. The V gene's germline CDR1 is LGHNA and CDR2 YNFKEQ.

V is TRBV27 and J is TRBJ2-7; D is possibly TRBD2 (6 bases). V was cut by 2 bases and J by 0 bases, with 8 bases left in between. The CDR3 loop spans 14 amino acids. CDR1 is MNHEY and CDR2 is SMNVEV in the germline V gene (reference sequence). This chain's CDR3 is CASSLGGYSYEQYF. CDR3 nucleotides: TGTGCCAGCAGTTTAGGGGGGTACTCCTACGAGCAGTACTTC.

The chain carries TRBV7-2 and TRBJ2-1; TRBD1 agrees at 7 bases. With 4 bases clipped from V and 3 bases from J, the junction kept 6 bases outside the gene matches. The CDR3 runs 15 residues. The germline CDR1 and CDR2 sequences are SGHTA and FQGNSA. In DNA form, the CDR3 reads TGTGCCAGCAGCTCGACAGGGTCGGGCTACAATGAGCAGTTCTTC. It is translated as CASSSTGSGYNEQFF.

The CDR3 sequence is CASSLARGRTRESSYEQYF. The CDR3 coding sequence is TGTGCCAGCAGTTTAGCAAGGGGGCGGACGCGGGAAAGCTCCTACGAGCAGTACTTC. The chain links TRBV12-3 or TRBV12-4 to TRBJ2-7; D perhaps matches TRBD1 (7 bases). The CDR3 covers 19 residues. V lost 0 bases to trimming and J lost 0 bases, with 21 bases between them.

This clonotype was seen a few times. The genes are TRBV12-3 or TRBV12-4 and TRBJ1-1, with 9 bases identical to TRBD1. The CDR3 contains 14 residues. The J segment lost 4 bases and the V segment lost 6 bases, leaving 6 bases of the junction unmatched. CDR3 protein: CASRRGQGFTEAFF. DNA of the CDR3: TGTGCCAGCAGGCGAGGACAGGGGTTCACTGAAGCTTTCTTT.

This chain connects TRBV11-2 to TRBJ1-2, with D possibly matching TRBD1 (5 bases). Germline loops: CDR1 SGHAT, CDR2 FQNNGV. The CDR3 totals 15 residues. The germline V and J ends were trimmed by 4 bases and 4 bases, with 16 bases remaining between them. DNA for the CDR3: TGTGCCAGCAGCTCCTCAGGGTTAGTTGGCTATGGCTACACCTTC. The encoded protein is CASSSSGLVGYGYTF.

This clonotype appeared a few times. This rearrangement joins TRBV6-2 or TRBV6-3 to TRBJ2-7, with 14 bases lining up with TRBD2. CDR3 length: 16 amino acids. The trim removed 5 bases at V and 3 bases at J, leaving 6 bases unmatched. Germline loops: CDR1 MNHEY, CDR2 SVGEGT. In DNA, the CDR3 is TGTGCCAGCAGTATCCGGGGACTAGCGGGAGTCTACGAGCAGTACTTC. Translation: CASSIRGLAGVYEQYF.

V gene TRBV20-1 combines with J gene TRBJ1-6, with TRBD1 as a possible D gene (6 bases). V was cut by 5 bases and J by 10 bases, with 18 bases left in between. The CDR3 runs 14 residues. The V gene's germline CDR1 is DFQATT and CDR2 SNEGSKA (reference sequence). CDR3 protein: CSAPPQGQGSPLHF. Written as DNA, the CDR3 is TGCAGTGCTCCCCCCCAGGGGCAAGGGTCACCCCTCCACTTT.

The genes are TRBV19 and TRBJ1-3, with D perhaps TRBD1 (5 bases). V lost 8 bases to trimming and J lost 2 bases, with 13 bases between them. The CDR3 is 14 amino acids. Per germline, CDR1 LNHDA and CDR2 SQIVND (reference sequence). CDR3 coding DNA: TGTGCCAGTTCGCCACAGGAGGCTGGAAACACCATATATTTT. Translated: CASSPQEAGNTIYF.

The CDR3, as DNA: TGTGCCAGCAGTAGCAAGGGGACAGGGGGTTCTAATGAAAAACTGTTTTTT. Translated, it gives CASSSKGTGGSNEKLFF. The rearrangement links TRBV6-1 to TRBJ1-4, with 11 positions matching TRBD1. In germline, CDR1 is MNHNS, CDR2 SASEGT. The CDR3 spans 17 residues. The trim removed 5 bases at V and 3 bases at J, leaving 8 bases unmatched.

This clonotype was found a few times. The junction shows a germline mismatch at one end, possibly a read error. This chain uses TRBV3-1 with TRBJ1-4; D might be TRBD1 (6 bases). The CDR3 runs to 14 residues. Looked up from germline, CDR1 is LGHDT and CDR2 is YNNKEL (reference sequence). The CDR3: CTSSRLGQGEKLFF. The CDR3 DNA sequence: TGTACCAGCAGCCGGCTGGGACAAGGGGAAAAACTGTTTTTT.

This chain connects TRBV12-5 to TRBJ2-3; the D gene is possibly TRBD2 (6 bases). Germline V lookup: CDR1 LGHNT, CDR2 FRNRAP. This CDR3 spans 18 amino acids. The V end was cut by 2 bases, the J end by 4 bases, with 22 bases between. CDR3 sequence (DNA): TGTGCTAGTGGTTTGTCCGGGACTCCCCCCCCCACGGCAGATACGCAGTATTTT. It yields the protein CASGLSGTPPPTADTQYF.

Here the CDR3 DNA reads TGCGCCAGCAGCTCGACCCAACACAATGAGCAGTTCTTC. Protein: CASSSTQHNEQFF. The chain recombines TRBV5-1 with TRBJ2-1, with D unclear. The CDR3 totals 13 residues. Trimming left V 3 bases short and J 5 bases short, with 9 bases between. Germline V gene sequence: CDR1 SGHRS, CDR2 YFSETQ.

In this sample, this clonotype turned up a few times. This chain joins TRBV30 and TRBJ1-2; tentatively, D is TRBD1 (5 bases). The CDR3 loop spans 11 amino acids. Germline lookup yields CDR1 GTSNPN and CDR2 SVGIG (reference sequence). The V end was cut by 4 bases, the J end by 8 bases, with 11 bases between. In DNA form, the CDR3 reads TGTGCCTGGATGGGGGTGGAAGGCTACACCTTC. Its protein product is CAWMGVEGYTF.

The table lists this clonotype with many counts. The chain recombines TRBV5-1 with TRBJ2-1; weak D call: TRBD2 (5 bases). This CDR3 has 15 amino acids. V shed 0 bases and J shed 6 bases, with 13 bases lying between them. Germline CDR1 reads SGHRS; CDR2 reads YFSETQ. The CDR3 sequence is CASSLAGEWRNEQFF. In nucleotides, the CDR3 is TGCGCCAGCAGCTTGGCCGGGGAATGGCGCAATGAGCAGTTCTTC.

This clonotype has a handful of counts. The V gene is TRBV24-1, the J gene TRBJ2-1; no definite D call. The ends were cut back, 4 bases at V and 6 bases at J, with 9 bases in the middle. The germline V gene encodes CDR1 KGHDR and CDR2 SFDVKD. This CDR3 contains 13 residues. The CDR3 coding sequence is TGTGCCACCAGTGAACAAGGTCCCAATGAGCAGTTCTTC. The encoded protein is CATSEQGPNEQFF.

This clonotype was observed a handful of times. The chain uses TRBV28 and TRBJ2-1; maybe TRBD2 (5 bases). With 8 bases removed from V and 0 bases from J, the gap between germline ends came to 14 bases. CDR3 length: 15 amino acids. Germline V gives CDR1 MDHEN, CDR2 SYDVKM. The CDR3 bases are TGTGCCAGCCAAGACGGGGATAGCTCCTACAATGAGCAGTTCTTC. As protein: CASQDGDSSYNEQFF.

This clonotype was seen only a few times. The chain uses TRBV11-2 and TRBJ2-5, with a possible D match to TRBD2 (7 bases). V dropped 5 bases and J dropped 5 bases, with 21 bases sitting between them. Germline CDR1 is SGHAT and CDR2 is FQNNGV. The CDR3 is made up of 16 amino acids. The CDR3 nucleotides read TGTGCCAGCAGCCTAGGGGGGAAGGCGGGGGCGGAGACCCAGTACTTC. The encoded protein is CASSLGGKAGAETQYF.

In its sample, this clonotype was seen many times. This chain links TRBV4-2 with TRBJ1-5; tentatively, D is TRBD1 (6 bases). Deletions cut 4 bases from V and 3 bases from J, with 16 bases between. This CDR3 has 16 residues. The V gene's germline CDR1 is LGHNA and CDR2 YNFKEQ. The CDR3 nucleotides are TGTGCCAGCAGCCCCTTAGGGGGAAGGACCAATCAGCCCCAGCATTTT. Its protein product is CASSPLGGRTNQPQHF.

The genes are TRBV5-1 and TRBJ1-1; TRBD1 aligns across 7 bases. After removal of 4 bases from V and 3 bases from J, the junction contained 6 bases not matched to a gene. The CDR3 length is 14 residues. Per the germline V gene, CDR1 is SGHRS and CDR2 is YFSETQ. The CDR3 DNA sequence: TGCGCCAGCAGCGTACAGGGGTTGGACACTGAAGCTTTCTTT. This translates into CASSVQGLDTEAFF.

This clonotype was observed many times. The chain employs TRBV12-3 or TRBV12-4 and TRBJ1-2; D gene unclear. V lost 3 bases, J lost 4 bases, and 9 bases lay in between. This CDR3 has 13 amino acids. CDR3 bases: TGTGCCAGCAGTTTGGAGTACGGCTATGGCTACACCTTC. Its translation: CASSLEYGYGYTF.